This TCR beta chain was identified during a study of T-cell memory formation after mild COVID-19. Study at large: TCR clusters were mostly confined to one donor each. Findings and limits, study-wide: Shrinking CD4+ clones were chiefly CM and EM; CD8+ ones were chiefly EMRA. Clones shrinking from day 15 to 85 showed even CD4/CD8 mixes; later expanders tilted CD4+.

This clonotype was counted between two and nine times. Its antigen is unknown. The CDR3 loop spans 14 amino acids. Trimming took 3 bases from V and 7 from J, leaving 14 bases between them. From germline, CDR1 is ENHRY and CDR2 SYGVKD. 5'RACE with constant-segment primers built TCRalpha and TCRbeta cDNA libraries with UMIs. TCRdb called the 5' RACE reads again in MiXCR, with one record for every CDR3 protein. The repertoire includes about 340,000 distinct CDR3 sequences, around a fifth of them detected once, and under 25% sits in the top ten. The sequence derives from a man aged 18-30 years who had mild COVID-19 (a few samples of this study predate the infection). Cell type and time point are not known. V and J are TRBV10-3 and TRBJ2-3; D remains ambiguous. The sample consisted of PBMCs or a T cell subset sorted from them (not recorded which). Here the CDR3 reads CAISDTSRLYTQYF. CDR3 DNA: TGTGCCATCAGTGATACATCCCGCCTATATACGCAGTATTTT.